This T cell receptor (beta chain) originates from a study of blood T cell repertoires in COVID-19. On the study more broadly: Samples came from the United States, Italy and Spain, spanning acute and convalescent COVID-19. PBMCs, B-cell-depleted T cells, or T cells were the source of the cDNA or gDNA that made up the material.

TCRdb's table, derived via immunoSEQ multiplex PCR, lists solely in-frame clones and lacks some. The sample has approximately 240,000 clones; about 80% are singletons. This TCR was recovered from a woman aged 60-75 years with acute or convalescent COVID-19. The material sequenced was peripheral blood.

In DNA, the CDR3 is TGTGCCAGCAGAAGCGGGGGGATGAACACCGGGGAGCTGTTTTTT. Amino acid sequence: CASRSGGMNTGELFF. The rearrangement links TRBV3-1 (or the pseudogene TRBV3-2) to TRBJ2-2; 9 bases fit TRBD2. Germline assignment: CDR1 LGHDT and CDR2 YNNKEL (reference sequence). J was trimmed by 1 base and V by 6 bases; bases with no gene match: 3. CDR3 length equals 15 residues.